Each of the 21 T cell receptor beta chains below was sequenced from the same sample in a study of shared clonotypes between healthy human individuals. The method was immunoSEQ multiplex PCR; TCRdb's version includes in-frame clones alone and lacks a portion of them. The sample lists about 2,100,000 clones; 85% to 95% were seen once. CD8 cells regarded as naive lacked CD45RO, were positively chosen for CCR7, and omitted terminally differentiated effector memory CD45RA+ cells. The sample was naive CD8+ T cells from PBMCs. All receptors derive from a man between 18 and 35 years old in good health. Some clones in this sample may be carry-over from other donors' samples.

The chain couples TRBV13 to TRBJ2-5; D is perhaps TRBD1 (6 bases). Germline lookup yields CDR1 PRHDT and CDR2 FYEKMQ (reference sequence). This CDR3 has 14 amino acids. V lost 7 bases to trimming and J lost 1 base, with 13 bases between them. For the CDR3, the DNA is TGTGCCAGCACCAAAGGGGGTATCCAAGAGACCCAGTACTTC. It translates to CASTKGGIQETQYF.

The chain has TRBV4-3 and TRBJ1-1; D gene uncertain. V was trimmed by 3 bases and J by 1 base, leaving 6 bases between them. Germline V gives CDR1 LGHNA, CDR2 YSLEER. This CDR3 has 13 residues. CDR3 residues: CASSQIENTEAFF. The DNA for the CDR3 is TGCGCCAGCAGCCAGATAGAGAACACTGAAGCTTTCTTT.

The chain combines TRBV10-3 with TRBJ1-1; a possible D gene is TRBD1 (5 bases). V gave up 6 bases and J gave up 1 base, with 12 bases separating them. CDR1 ENHRY and CDR2 SYGVKD come from the germline V gene. CDR3 length equals 14 residues. This CDR3 reads CAISEGRPNTEAFF. The CDR3 DNA reads as TGTGCCATCAGCGAGGGACGTCCGAACACTGAAGCTTTCTTT.

As to this clone: Other DNA sequences in this specimen translate into the identical CDR3. The CDR3 protein is CASSLGNQPQHF. The CDR3 DNA reads TGTGCCAGTAGTTTAGGCAATCAGCCCCAGCATTTT. This chain connects TRBV19 to TRBJ1-5; D remains unclear. V dropped 5 bases and J dropped 2 bases, with 4 bases sitting between them. The germline V gene encodes CDR1 LNHDA and CDR2 SQIVND (reference sequence). CDR3 length equals 12 residues.

The V gene is TRBV6-5, the J gene TRBJ1-1; no reliable D call. V was pared by 2 bases and J by 4 bases, with 11 bases between. In germline, CDR1 is MNHEY, CDR2 SVGAGI. The CDR3 contains 14 residues. The DNA of the CDR3 is TGTGCCAGCAGTTACGCAGCGATAGGCACTGAAGCTTTCTTT. It translates to CASSYAAIGTEAFF.

The chain links TRBV7-2 to TRBJ1-1, with TRBD1 matching over 7 bases. Losses at the gene ends were 3 bases for V and 3 bases for J; bases not matched to a gene: 13. Germline V gene lookup returns CDR1 SGHTA and CDR2 FQGNSA. CDR3 length: 17 amino acids. CDR3 sequence reads: CASSFEVSGTDYTEAFF. In nucleotides, the CDR3 is TGTGCCAGCAGCTTCGAGGTGAGCGGGACAGATTACACTGAAGCTTTCTTT.

This clone was counted a single time. The chain has TRBV4-1 and TRBJ1-5, with D perhaps TRBD1 (5 bases). Per germline, CDR1 MGHRA and CDR2 YSYEKL. The CDR3 covers 14 residues. Trimming left V 1 base short and J 5 bases short, with 9 bases between. The CDR3 nucleotides are TGCGCCAGCAGCCAAGCGGGGCCCTATCAGCCCCAGCATTTT. This gives the protein CASSQAGPYQPQHF.

The gene calls are TRBV9 and TRBJ2-7; 8 positions agree with TRBD2. The CDR3 covers 15 residues. Germline trimming cut 4 bases from V and 5 bases from J; bases unmatched to any gene: 11. Germline V gene lookup returns CDR1 SGDLS and CDR2 YYNGEE. This chain's CDR3 is CASSPGGASVHEQYF. The CDR3 bases are TGTGCCAGCAGCCCCGGGGGGGCGAGCGTCCACGAGCAGTACTTC.

The chain has TRBV11-3 and TRBJ2-5; a possible D gene is TRBD2 (5 bases). The J call is uncertain, as TRBJ2-7 better fits the DNA end. This CDR3 is 14 amino acids long. Germline lookup yields CDR1 SGHNT and CDR2 YENEEA. CDR3 sequence: CASSFQQRVYEQYF. The CDR3 DNA is TGTGCCAGCAGCTTCCAACAGAGGGTCTACGAGCAGTACTTC.

This clone was counted only a few times. The CDR3 region is CASRFAGELFF. The CDR3 nucleotides are TGTGCCAGCAGATTCGCCGGGGAGCTGTTTTTT. The V call is TRBV11-2, the J call TRBJ2-2, with unresolved D. V was cut by 6 bases and J by 6 bases, with 5 bases left in between. In germline, CDR1 is SGHAT, CDR2 FQNNGV. This CDR3 is built from 11 residues.

The chain uses TRBV7-6 and TRBJ2-1, with D unresolved. Trimming removed 5 bases from V and 7 bases from J, with 12 bases in between. This CDR3 has 13 amino acids. Germline V CDR1 and CDR2: SGHVS, FNYEAQ. The CDR3 reads CASSPDPANEQFF. The CDR3 region has the DNA TGTGCCAGCAGCCCCGACCCCGCTAATGAGCAGTTCTTC.

The chain joins TRBV18 to TRBJ2-1, with D perhaps assigned TRBD1 or TRBD2 (5 bases each). Per the germline V gene, CDR1 is KGHSH and CDR2 is LQKENI. Trimming removed 2 bases from V and 0 bases from J, with 5 bases in between. The CDR3 has 14 residues. The CDR3 loop is CASSPGTSYNEQFF. The CDR3 region has the DNA TGTGCCAGCTCACCAGGGACCTCCTACAATGAGCAGTTCTTC.

The chain couples TRBV18 to TRBJ2-1; 15 bases align to TRBD2. Germline V gives CDR1 KGHSH, CDR2 LQKENI. Losses at the gene ends were 4 bases for V and 4 bases for J; bases not matched to a gene: 5. The CDR3 length is 17 residues. CDR3 coding DNA: TGTGCCAGCTCACTACCGGGACTAGCGGGAGGATACAATGAGCAGTTCTTC. Amino acids: CASSLPGLAGGYNEQFF.

With respect to this clone: The junction does not match germline at one end; this may be a read error. The chain uses TRBV9 and TRBJ1-2; tentative D call: TRBD1 (5 bases). The CDR3 spans 10 residues. Germline CDR1 is SGDLS and CDR2 is YYNGEE. The DNA of the CDR3 is TGCCTGGAGGGACACTATGGCTACACCTTC. It is translated as CLEGHYGYTF.

The chain employs TRBV4-2 and TRBJ2-7, with no clear D. V was pared by 1 base and J by 4 bases, with 11 bases between. Germline V gene sequence: CDR1 LGHNA, CDR2 YNFKEQ. The CDR3 sequence is 14 residues long. In DNA form, the CDR3 reads TGTGCCAGCAGCCAAGCGAGTAGGAGTTACGAGCAGTACTTC. Residues: CASSQASRSYEQYF.

The chain uses TRBV4-3 and TRBJ1-1; no reliable D call. The germline gives CDR1 LGHNA, CDR2 YSLEER. The CDR3 totals 15 residues. Trimming stripped 1 base from V and 2 bases from J, with 11 bases between. The CDR3 region has the DNA TGCGCCAGCAGCCAAGTTTGGCCAGCCAACACTGAAGCTTTCTTT. Translated: CASSQVWPANTEAFF.

The CDR3 region has the DNA TGTGCCAGCATCCCCTACGAGCAGTTCTTC. Protein sequence: CASIPYEQFF. The chain couples TRBV28 to TRBJ2-1; no definite D call. The CDR3 sequence is 10 residues long. V was shortened by 7 bases and J by 10 bases, with 8 bases between the two germline ends. Germline V gene lookup returns CDR1 MDHEN and CDR2 SYDVKM.

The CDR3 reads CASSLIGTGTGELFF. The CDR3 DNA reads TGTGCCAGCAGCTTAATTGGGACAGGGACCGGGGAGCTGTTTTTT. The V call is TRBV7-6, the J call TRBJ2-2, with 9 bases matching TRBD1. Germline V gene sequence: CDR1 SGHVS, CDR2 FNYEAQ. The V segment lost 2 bases and the J segment 5 bases; nucleotides outside the gene matches: 3. This CDR3 has 15 amino acids.

The V gene is TRBV11-2, the J gene TRBJ2-2, with 9 bases fitting TRBD2. The germline gives CDR1 SGHAT, CDR2 FQNNGV. Trimming cost V 6 bases and J 4 bases; bases outside gene matches: 9. CDR3 length: 16 amino acids. The CDR3 bases are TGTGCCAGCAGGCTAGCGGGCGGGAGGGCCACCGGGGAGCTGTTTTTT. Translating it yields CASRLAGGRATGELFF.

The V gene is TRBV9, the J gene TRBJ1-2; 7 nucleotides align to TRBD1. Germline V gene data show CDR1 as SGDLS and CDR2 as YYNGEE. J gave up 4 bases and V 3 bases, and 3 bases lay outside the gene matches. The CDR3 has 13 amino acids. The CDR3 loop reads CASSEGGGYGYTF. The CDR3, as DNA: TGTGCCAGCAGCGAAGGGGGCGGCTATGGCTACACCTTC. The entire variable domain, with the rest obtained from reference TRBV9 and TRBJ1-2, is as follows: DSGVTQTPKHLITATGQRVTLRCSPRSGDLSVYWYQQSLDQGLQFLIQYYNGEERAKGNILERFSAQQFPDLHSELNLSSLELGDSALYFCASSEGGGYGYTFGSGTRLTVV.

This chain links TRBV7-2 with TRBJ2-7, with D possibly called TRBD1 or TRBD2 (5 bases each). The length of the CDR3 is 14 residues. Germline V gives CDR1 SGHTA, CDR2 FQGNSA. V was shortened by 3 bases and J by 3 bases, with 12 bases between the two germline ends. The CDR3 nucleotides read TGTGCCAGCAGCTTCGGGGCAGCCGTCTACGAGCAGTACTTC. It codes for CASSFGAAVYEQYF.